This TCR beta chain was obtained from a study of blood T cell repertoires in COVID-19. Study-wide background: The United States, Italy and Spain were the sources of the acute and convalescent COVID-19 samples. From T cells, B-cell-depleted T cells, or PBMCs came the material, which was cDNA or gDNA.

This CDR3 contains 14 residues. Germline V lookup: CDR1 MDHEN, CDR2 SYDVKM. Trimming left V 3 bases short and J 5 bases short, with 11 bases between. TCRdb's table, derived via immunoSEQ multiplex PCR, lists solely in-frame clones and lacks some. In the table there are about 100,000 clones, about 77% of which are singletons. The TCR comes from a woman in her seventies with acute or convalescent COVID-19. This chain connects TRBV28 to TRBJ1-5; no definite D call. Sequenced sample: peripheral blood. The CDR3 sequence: CASSFANPDQPQHF. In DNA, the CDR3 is TGTGCCAGCAGTTTCGCCAATCCGGATCAGCCCCAGCATTTT.